The present TCR beta chain was sequenced within a study of Graves' ophthalmopathy and Graves' hyperthyroidism. Study information: Specimen type is peripheral blood, obtained at initial diagnosis before any treatment. Study results and caveats: Ophthalmopathy was separated from stable hyperthyroidism by a 13-signature model with over 85% sensitivity and 65% to 82% specificity.

Amplification from RNA transcripts yielded the TCR beta CDR3 regions. HTBI-primed first-round RT-PCR preceded second-round multiplex PCR. From the multiplex PCR reads, TCRdb called clonotypes with MiXCR, one entry per CDR3 protein. This sample carries around 660,000 distinct CDR3 sequences, approximately 39% of them seen once, and the ten largest clones take 3.3%. A duration under 3 months, NOSPECS ≥4, CAS ≥3 and moderate-to-severe activity characterized the donors with ophthalmopathy. Other autoimmune diseases, uncontrolled infections, pregnancy or lactation excluded patients from enrollment. The ends were cut back, 1 base at V and 6 bases at J, with 16 bases in the middle. The CDR3 covers 16 residues. Germline CDR1 reads MGHRA; CDR2 reads YSYEKL. This clonotype came up a few times. Its antigen is unknown.

This chain connects TRBV4-1 to TRBJ1-5, with D perhaps TRBD1 (5 bases). Sequenced material: peripheral blood. This receptor was obtained from an adult man with Graves' ophthalmopathy. Here the CDR3 reads CASSQVLGRAGQPQHF. The CDR3 nucleotides are TGCGCCAGCAGCCAAGTTTTGGGCAGGGCGGGTCAGCCCCAGCATTTT.